This T cell receptor beta chain was captured in a study of cytomegalovirus exposure and HLA in healthy donors. Profiling relied on immunoSEQ multiplex PCR, and the TCRdb table lists in-frame clones only, not all of them. The sample yields some 220,000 clones, just over 90% seen once. On this clone itself: A junction end diverges from the germline sequence, so it may reflect a read error.

Input material: PBMCs. This TCR derives from a woman aged 18 to 35 in good health and CMV-seronegative.

CDR3 sequence: CASTLLPGGGGGETQYF. DNA of the CDR3: TGTGCCAGCACCTTACTACCGGGAGGGGGAGGTGGTGAGACCCAGTACTTC. The gene calls are TRBV11-2 and TRBJ2-5, with 8 bases matching TRBD2. The V gene's germline CDR1 is SGHAT and CDR2 FQNNGV. The CDR3 is 17 residues long.